These T cell receptor beta chains were read from a single sample in a study of CD8 T cells in ankylosing spondylitis. One entry per CDR3 protein results from TCRdb running MiXCR on the 5' RACE reads. The sample consists of just under 550,000 distinct CDR3 sequences, about 13% of them appearing once. The sequenced sample was blood, either unsorted or a sorted T cell fraction (not recorded which). All receptors come from a male donor with ankylosing spondylitis. Both conserved end residues are part of each CDR3. Each record gives: D gene, J gene, V gene, clone size, CDR3 protein. The D gene is left open where the match is weak. Clone size is given for some rows only: seen once, a few or many times, or a class if the clone is expanded.

d_gene: .; j_gene: TRBJ1-6; v_gene: TRBV5-4; abundance: few; CDR3aa: CASSSSFGGVNSPLHF
d_gene: .; j_gene: TRBJ2-2; v_gene: TRBV7-9; abundance: .; CDR3aa: CASSLARTDNTGELFF
d_gene: .; j_gene: TRBJ1-1; v_gene: TRBV20-1; abundance: many; CDR3aa: CSARGYGKDTEAFF
d_gene: .; j_gene: TRBJ1-1; v_gene: TRBV7-9; abundance: few; CDR3aa: CASSSGGLAFF
d_gene: .; j_gene: TRBJ2-2; v_gene: TRBV5-1; abundance: .; CDR3aa: CASSFSPGGELFF
d_gene: .; j_gene: TRBJ2-5; v_gene: TRBV6-4; abundance: .; CDR3aa: CASSQLGGGETQYF
d_gene: .; j_gene: TRBJ2-6; v_gene: TRBV7-2; abundance: many; CDR3aa: CASSLGTGANVLTF
d_gene: .; j_gene: TRBJ2-2; v_gene: TRBV14; abundance: few; CDR3aa: CASSQELLLNTGELFF
d_gene: .; j_gene: TRBJ2-1; v_gene: TRBV5-1; abundance: .; CDR3aa: CASSLELSAGIYNEQFF
d_gene: .; j_gene: TRBJ2-1; v_gene: TRBV11-2; abundance: .; CDR3aa: CASSLVWESSYNEQFF
d_gene: TRBD2; j_gene: TRBJ2-1; v_gene: TRBV7-9; abundance: few; CDR3aa: CASTVERESYNEQFF
d_gene: .; j_gene: TRBJ2-5; v_gene: TRBV5-1; abundance: many; CDR3aa: CASSLKQDQETQYF
d_gene: .; j_gene: TRBJ2-3; v_gene: TRBV11-2; abundance: many; CDR3aa: CASSRMASFDTQYF
d_gene: .; j_gene: TRBJ1-4; v_gene: TRBV29-1; abundance: few; CDR3aa: CSVEDKSRSEKLFF
d_gene: .; j_gene: TRBJ2-2; v_gene: TRBV27; abundance: few; CDR3aa: CASSLRTETGVTGELFF
d_gene: .; j_gene: TRBJ2-4; v_gene: TRBV11-2; abundance: many; CDR3aa: CASSFTGRAKNIQYF
d_gene: .; j_gene: TRBJ2-3; v_gene: TRBV2; abundance: .; CDR3aa: CASSGGTYTDTQYF
d_gene: .; j_gene: TRBJ2-2; v_gene: TRBV5-1; abundance: many; CDR3aa: CASSFLSLTGELFF
d_gene: TRBD2; j_gene: TRBJ2-1; v_gene: TRBV12-5; abundance: .; CDR3aa: CASGPWGGGSGNEQFF
d_gene: .; j_gene: TRBJ2-1; v_gene: TRBV5-1; abundance: many; CDR3aa: CASSEGGSSYNEQFF